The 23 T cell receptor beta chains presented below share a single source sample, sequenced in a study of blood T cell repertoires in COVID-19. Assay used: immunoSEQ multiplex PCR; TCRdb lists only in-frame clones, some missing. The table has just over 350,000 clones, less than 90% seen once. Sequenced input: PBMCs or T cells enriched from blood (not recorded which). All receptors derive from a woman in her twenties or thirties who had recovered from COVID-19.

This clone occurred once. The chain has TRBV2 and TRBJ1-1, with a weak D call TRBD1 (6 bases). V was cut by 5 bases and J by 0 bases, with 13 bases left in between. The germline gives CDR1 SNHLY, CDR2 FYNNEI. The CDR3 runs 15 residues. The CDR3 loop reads CASSYRDGMNTEAFF. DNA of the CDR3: TGTGCCAGCAGTTACAGGGATGGAATGAACACTGAAGCTTTCTTT.

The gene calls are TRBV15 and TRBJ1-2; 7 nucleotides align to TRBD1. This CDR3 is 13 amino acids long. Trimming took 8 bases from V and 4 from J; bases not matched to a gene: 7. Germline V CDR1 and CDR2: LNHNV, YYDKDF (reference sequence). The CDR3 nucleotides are TGTGCCACCCGGGCCAGGGGGGCCTATGGCTACACCTTC. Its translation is CATRARGAYGYTF.

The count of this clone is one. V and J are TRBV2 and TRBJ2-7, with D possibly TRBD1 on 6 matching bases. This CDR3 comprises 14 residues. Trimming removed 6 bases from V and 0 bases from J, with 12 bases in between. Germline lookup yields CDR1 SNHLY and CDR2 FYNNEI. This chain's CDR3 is CASSADRPSYEQYF. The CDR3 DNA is TGTGCCAGCAGCGCAGACAGGCCCTCCTACGAGCAGTACTTC.

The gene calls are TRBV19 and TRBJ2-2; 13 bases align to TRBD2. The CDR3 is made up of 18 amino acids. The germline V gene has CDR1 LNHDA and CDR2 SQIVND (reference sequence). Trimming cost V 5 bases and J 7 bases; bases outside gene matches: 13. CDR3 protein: CASSSRTSGRSSDGELFF. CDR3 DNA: TGTGCCAGTAGTTCTCGGACTAGCGGGAGAAGTAGTGACGGGGAGCTGTTTTTT.

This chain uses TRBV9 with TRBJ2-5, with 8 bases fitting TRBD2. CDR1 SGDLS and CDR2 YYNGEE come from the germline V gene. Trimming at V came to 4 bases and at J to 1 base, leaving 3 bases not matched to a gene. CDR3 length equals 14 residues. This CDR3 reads CASSSTSGQETQYF. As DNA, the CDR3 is TGTGCCAGCAGCTCCACTAGCGGCCAAGAGACCCAGTACTTC.

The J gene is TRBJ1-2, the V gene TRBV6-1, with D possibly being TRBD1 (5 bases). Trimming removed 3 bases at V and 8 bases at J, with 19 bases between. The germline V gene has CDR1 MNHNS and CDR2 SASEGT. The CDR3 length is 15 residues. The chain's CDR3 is CASSDYRGAGHGYTF. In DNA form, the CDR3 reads TGTGCCAGCAGTGATTATAGGGGCGCCGGTCACGGCTACACCTTC.

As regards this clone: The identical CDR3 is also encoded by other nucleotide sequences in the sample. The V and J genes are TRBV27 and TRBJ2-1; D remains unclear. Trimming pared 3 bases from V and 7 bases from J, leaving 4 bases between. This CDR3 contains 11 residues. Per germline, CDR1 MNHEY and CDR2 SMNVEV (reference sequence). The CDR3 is CASSFGNEQFF. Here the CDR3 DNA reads TGTGCCAGCAGTTTCGGGAATGAGCAGTTCTTC.

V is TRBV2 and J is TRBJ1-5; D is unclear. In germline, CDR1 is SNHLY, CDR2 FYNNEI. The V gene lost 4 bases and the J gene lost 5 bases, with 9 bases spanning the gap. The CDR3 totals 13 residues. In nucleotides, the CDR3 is TGTGCCAGCAGTGCTTACAGAGATCAGCCCCAGCATTTT. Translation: CASSAYRDQPQHF.

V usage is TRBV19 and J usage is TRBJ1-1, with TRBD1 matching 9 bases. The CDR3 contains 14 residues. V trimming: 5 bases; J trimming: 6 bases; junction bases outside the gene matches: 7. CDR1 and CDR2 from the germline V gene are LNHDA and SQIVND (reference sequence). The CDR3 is CASSGGTGRSEAFF. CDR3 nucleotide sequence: TGTGCCAGTAGTGGGGGGACAGGGAGGTCTGAAGCTTTCTTT.

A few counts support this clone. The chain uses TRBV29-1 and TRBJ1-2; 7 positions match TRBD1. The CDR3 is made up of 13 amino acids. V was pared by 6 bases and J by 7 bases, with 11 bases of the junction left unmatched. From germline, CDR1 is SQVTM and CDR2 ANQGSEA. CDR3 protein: CSVTGERGGGYTF. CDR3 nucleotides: TGCAGCGTCACAGGGGAACGAGGGGGTGGCTACACCTTC. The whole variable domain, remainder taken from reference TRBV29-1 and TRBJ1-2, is SAVISQKPSRDICQRGTSLTIQCQVDSQVTMMFWYRQQPGQSLTLIATANQGSEATYESGFVIDKFPISRPNLTFSTLTVSNMSPEDSSIYLCSVTGERGGGYTFGSGTRLTVV.

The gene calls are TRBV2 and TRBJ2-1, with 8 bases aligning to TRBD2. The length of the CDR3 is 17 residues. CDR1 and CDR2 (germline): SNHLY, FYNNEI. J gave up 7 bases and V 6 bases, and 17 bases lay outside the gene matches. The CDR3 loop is CASRAREGLGDWNEQFF. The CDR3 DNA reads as TGTGCCAGCAGGGCACGGGAGGGGTTGGGGGATTGGAATGAGCAGTTCTTC.

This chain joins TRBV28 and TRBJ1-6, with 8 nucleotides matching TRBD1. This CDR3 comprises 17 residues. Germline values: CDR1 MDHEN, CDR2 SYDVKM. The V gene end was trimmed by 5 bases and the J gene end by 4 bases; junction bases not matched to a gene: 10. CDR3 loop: CASSNRQGRIYNSPLHF. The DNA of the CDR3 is TGTGCCAGCAGTAACAGACAGGGGCGAATTTATAATTCACCCCTCCACTTT.

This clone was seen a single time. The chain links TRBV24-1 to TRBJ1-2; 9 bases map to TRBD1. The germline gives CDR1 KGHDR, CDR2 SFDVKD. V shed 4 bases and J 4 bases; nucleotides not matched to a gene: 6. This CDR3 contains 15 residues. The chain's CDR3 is CATSDPSTGGYGYTF. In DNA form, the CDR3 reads TGTGCCACCAGTGACCCTTCGACAGGGGGCTATGGCTACACCTTC.

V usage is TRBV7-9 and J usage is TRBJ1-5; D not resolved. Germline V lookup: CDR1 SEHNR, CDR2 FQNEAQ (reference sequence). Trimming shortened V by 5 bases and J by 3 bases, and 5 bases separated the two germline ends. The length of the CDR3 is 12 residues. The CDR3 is CASSPDNQPQHF. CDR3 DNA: TGTGCCAGCAGCCCAGACAATCAGCCCCAGCATTTT.

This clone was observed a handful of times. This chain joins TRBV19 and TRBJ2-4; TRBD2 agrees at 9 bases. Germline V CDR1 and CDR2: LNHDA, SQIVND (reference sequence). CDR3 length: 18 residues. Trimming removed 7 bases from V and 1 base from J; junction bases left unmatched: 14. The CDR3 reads CASTPGWWRGGAKNIQYF. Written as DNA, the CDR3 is TGTGCCAGTACCCCCGGATGGTGGCGGGGGGGGGCCAAAAACATTCAGTACTTC.

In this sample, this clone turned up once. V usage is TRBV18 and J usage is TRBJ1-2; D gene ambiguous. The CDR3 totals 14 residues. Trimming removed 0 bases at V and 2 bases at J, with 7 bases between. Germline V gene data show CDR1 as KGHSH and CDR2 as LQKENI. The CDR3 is CASSPPRENYGYTF. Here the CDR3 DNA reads TGTGCCAGCTCACCACCGAGGGAAAACTATGGCTACACCTTC.

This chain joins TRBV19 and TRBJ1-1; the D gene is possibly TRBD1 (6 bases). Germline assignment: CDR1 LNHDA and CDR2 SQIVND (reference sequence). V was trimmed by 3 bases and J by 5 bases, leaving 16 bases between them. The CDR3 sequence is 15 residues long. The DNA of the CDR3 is TGTGCCAGTAGTATCACAGGGCGGGGGATAACTGAAGCTTTCTTT. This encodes CASSITGRGITEAFF.

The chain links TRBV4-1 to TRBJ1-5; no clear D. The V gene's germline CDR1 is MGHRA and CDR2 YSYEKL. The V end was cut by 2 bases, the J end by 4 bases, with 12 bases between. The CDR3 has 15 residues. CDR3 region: CASSQPTGKNQPQHF. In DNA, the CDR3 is TGCGCCAGCAGCCAACCAACCGGGAAAAATCAGCCCCAGCATTTT.

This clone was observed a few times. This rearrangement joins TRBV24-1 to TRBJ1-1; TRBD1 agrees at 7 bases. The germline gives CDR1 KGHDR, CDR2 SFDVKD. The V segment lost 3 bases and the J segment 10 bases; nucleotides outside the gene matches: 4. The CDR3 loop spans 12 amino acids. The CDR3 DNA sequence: TGTGCCACCAGTGATGGTTCAGGGGGAGCTTTCTTT. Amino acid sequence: CATSDGSGGAFF.

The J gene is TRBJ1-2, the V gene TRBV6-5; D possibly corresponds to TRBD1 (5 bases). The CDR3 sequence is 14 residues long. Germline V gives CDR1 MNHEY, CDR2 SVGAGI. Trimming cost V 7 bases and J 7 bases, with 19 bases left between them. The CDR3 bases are TGTGCCAGCACTCCCGGGACTCGGCGGTCTGGCTACACCTTC. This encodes CASTPGTRRSGYTF.

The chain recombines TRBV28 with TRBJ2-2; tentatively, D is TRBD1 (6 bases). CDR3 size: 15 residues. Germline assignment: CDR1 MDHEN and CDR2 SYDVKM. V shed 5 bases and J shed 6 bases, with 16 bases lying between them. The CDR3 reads CASSPRTATPGELFF. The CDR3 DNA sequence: TGTGCCAGCAGTCCACGGACAGCTACACCCGGGGAGCTGTTTTTT.

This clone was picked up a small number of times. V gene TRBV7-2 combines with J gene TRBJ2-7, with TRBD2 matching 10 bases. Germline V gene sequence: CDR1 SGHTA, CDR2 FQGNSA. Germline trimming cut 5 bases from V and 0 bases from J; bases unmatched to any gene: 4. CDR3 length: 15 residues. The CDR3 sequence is CASSILAGGSYEQYF. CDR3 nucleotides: TGTGCCAGCAGCATTTTAGCGGGGGGCTCCTACGAGCAGTACTTC.

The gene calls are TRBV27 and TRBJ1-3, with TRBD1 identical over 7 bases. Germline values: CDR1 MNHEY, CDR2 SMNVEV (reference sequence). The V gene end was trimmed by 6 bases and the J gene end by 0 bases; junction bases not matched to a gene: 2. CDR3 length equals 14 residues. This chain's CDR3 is CASSRTGSGNTIYF. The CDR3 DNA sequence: TGTGCCAGCAGCAGGACAGGCTCTGGAAACACCATATATTTT.